The sequence of this TCR beta chain was determined in a study of cytomegalovirus exposure and HLA in healthy donors. Notes on the study in general: TCR beta chains numbering more than 150 were designated cytomegalovirus-associated. The classifier reportedly diagnosed cytomegalovirus status with high specificity and sensitivity.

For this clone: The antigen remains undetermined.

Among the roughly 120 subjects of the validation cohort, separate from the approximately 700-subject first cohort, were the donors. The table came from immunoSEQ multiplex PCR; TCRdb's copy has only in-frame clones and leaves some out. This table has fewer than 400,000 clones, around 90% appearing once. The sequenced material came from PBMCs. The source of this sequence is a man aged 25 to 40 in good health and CMV-seronegative.

The CDR3 reads CASSVTGGEAFF. CDR3 bases: TGTGCCAGCTCAGTTACCGGGGGTGAAGCTTTCTTT. The J gene is TRBJ1-1, the V gene TRBV18, with TRBD1 as a possible D gene (5 bases). The CDR3 spans 12 residues. With 5 bases removed from V and 7 bases from J, the gap between germline ends came to 11 bases. Germline V lookup: CDR1 KGHSH, CDR2 LQKENI.